The 12 T cell receptor beta chains in this list originate from one sample, sequenced in a study of CD4+ T cells in melanoma. Assay used: immunoSEQ multiplex PCR; TCRdb lists only in-frame clones, some missing. The table has 9,900 or so clones, about 59% seen once. Sequencing was done on a sample of cells from a culture (not recorded whether cultured in vitro). Receptors were obtained from a human donor with melanoma.

This clone was observed a handful of times. The junction departs from germline at one end; a sequencing error may be responsible. V and J are TRBV7-7 and TRBJ2-5; tentative D call: TRBD2 (5 bases). The CDR3 totals 15 residues. From germline, CDR1 is SSHAT and CDR2 FNYEAQ (reference sequence). This CDR3 reads CASSLGRRYQETQYF. The CDR3, as DNA: TGTGCTAGCAGCTTAGGGCGGAGGTACCAAGAGACCCAGTACTTC.

V usage is TRBV5-6 and J usage is TRBJ2-2; 11 nucleotides match TRBD1. Germline V lookup: CDR1 SGHDT, CDR2 YYEEEE. The CDR3 consists of 15 residues. After removal of 4 bases from V and 5 bases from J, the junction contained 4 bases not matched to a gene. As DNA, the CDR3 is TGTGCCAGCAGCAAGGACAGGGGGCTGACCGGGGAGCTGTTTTTT. Protein product: CASSKDRGLTGELFF.

The genes are TRBV4-2 and TRBJ2-7; maybe TRBD2 (6 bases). Germline CDR1 is LGHNA and CDR2 is YNFKEQ. V shed 1 base and J shed 4 bases, with 11 bases lying between them. The CDR3 sequence is 14 residues long. The DNA for the CDR3 is TGTGCCAGCAGCCAAGCCTGGGAGGCTTACGAGCAGTACTTC. Amino acid sequence: CASSQAWEAYEQYF.

The gene calls are TRBV6-5 and TRBJ2-1, with 8 bases fitting TRBD1. The CDR3 loop spans 15 amino acids. V dropped 6 bases and J dropped 2; count of bases not matched to a gene: 6. The V gene's germline CDR1 is MNHEY and CDR2 SVGAGI. In nucleotides, the CDR3 is TGTGCCAGCAGCCGAACAGGGGGACCCTACAATGAGCAGTTCTTC. The encoded protein is CASSRTGGPYNEQFF.

The chain carries TRBV5-6 and TRBJ1-1; D may be TRBD1 (6 bases). This CDR3 is built from 14 residues. V lost 0 bases and J lost 8, with 14 bases in between. In germline, CDR1 is SGHDT, CDR2 YYEEEE. The CDR3 DNA is TGTGCCAGCAGCTTGGCCCAGGGGATCAGGGAAGCTTTCTTT. Translating gives CASSLAQGIREAFF.

This clone was recorded only once. V is TRBV11-2 and J is TRBJ2-7; no clear D. CDR1 and CDR2 (germline): SGHAT, FQNNGV. V lost 5 bases to trimming and J lost 6 bases, with 8 bases between them. This CDR3 is 11 amino acids long. The chain's CDR3 is CASSSHFEQYF. CDR3 coding DNA: TGTGCCAGCAGCAGTCACTTCGAGCAGTACTTC.

The gene calls are TRBV7-8 and TRBJ2-1; D is perhaps TRBD1 (6 bases). The CDR3 loop spans 15 amino acids. V was pared by 4 bases and J by 2 bases, with 12 bases between. Germline V gene lookup returns CDR1 SGHVS and CDR2 FQNEAQ. The CDR3 DNA sequence: TGTGCCAGCAGCTCTCAGGGGCTCACCTACAATGAGCAGTTCTTC. It codes for CASSSQGLTYNEQFF.

This rearrangement joins TRBV19 to TRBJ1-2; D unresolved. Germline-derived CDR1 and CDR2 are LNHDA and SQIVND (reference sequence). The CDR3 is 13 residues long. Trimming took off 9 bases at V and 7 bases at J, with 18 bases between the two ends. This CDR3 reads CASQSNYDSGYTF. For the CDR3, the DNA is TGTGCCAGCCAAAGTAACTACGACTCTGGCTACACCTTC. The full variable domain, rest sourced from reference TRBV19 and TRBJ1-2, is DGGITQSPKYLFRKEGQNVTLSCEQNLNHDAMYWYRQDPGQGLRLIYYSQIVNDFQKGDIAEGYSVSREKKESFPLTVTSAQKNPTAFYLCASQSNYDSGYTFGSGTRLTVV.

The J gene is TRBJ1-2, the V gene TRBV30, with a tentative D call TRBD1 (5 bases). Germline loops: CDR1 GTSNPN, CDR2 SVGIG (reference sequence). CDR3 size: 11 residues. V lost 0 bases, J lost 11 bases, and 10 bases lay in between. CDR3 sequence reads: CAWSVGARYTF. The DNA for the CDR3 is TGTGCCTGGAGTGTAGGGGCCCGATACACCTTC.

The chain couples TRBV11-3 to TRBJ2-7; TRBD2 is a possible D gene (6 bases). CDR3 length: 14 amino acids. The germline V and J ends were trimmed by 2 bases and 1 base, with 9 bases remaining between them. Germline V gene sequence: CDR1 SGHNT, CDR2 YENEEA. CDR3 sequence: CASSLSGVSYEQYF. CDR3 DNA: TGTGCCAGCAGCTTATCGGGGGTTTCCTACGAGCAGTACTTC.

This chain joins TRBV5-8 and TRBJ2-5, with D tentatively TRBD1 or TRBD2 (5 bases each). Germline V CDR1 and CDR2: SGHTS, YDEGEE. Trimming stripped 6 bases from V and 2 bases from J, with 14 bases between. The CDR3 spans 14 residues. The CDR3 DNA follows: TGTGCCAGCATTAAGTCCTGGGGGCAAGAGACCCAGTACTTC. The encoded protein is CASIKSWGQETQYF.

The chain combines TRBV19 with TRBJ1-5, with 9 positions matching TRBD1. The V gene's germline CDR1 is LNHDA and CDR2 SQIVND (reference sequence). This CDR3 is 16 amino acids long. V gave up 3 bases and J gave up 7 bases; unmatched junction bases: 10. This CDR3 is CASSIYGTGRLQPQHF. CDR3 sequence (DNA): TGTGCCAGTAGTATCTACGGGACAGGGCGACTCCAGCCCCAGCATTTT.